A single sample gave rise to the 12 T cell receptor beta chains below, sequenced in a study of shared clonotypes between healthy human individuals. The method was immunoSEQ multiplex PCR; TCRdb's version includes in-frame clones alone and lacks a portion of them. The profile shows 100,000 or so clones, less than 60% of them singletons. What was sequenced was PBMCs. These receptors were collected from a woman in her forties in good health. Some clones in this sample may be carry-over from other donors' samples.

The chain is built from TRBV7-9 and TRBJ2-5, with 10 positions matching TRBD1. The length of the CDR3 is 16 residues. V was clipped by 5 bases and J by 0 bases; unmatched bases: 6. Germline assignment: CDR1 SEHNR and CDR2 FQNEAQ (reference sequence). The CDR3 is CASSGMGQGYQETQYF. CDR3 bases: TGTGCCAGCAGCGGGATGGGACAGGGGTACCAAGAGACCCAGTACTTC.

Notes on this clone: The final CDR3 position lacks the conserved phenylalanine or tryptophan, pointing to a likely read error. This chain links TRBV27 with TRBJ1-4, with D perhaps matching TRBD1 (6 bases). The CDR3 extends over 15 amino acids. From germline, CDR1 is MNHEY and CDR2 SMNVEV (reference sequence). The CDR3 nucleotides read TGTGTCAGCAGCCCACCGAGGGGGGCAGGAGAAAAACTGTTTCTT. Amino acids: CVSSPPRGAGEKLFL.

Points on this clone: This may be a read error, as it is one base from a much larger clone. Other DNA sequences in the same sample also yield this CDR3. This chain connects TRBV10-3 to TRBJ1-1; 8 bases map to TRBD1. Germline values: CDR1 ENHRY, CDR2 SYGVKD. CDR3 length: 14 amino acids. CDR3 in DNA: TGCGCCATCAGCCAGGACAGGGAGGGTTCTGAAGCTTTCTTT. It translates to CAISQDREGSEAFF.

This clone was observed a few times. This chain joins TRBV4-3 and TRBJ2-7; no clear D gene. The CDR3 totals 14 residues. V was pared by 1 base and J by 0 bases, with 7 bases between. Per the germline V gene, CDR1 is LGHNA and CDR2 is YSLEER. The CDR3 nucleotides read TGCGCCAGCAGCCAAGTGATCAACTCCTACGAGCAGTACTTC. It specifies CASSQVINSYEQYF.

This chain joins TRBV30 and TRBJ1-3; D is unresolved. The CDR3 length is 12 residues. V dropped 1 base and J dropped 2 bases, with 3 bases sitting between them. Germline-derived CDR1 and CDR2 are GTSNPN and SVGIG (reference sequence). As DNA, the CDR3 is TGTGCCTGGAGTGGGACTGGAAACACCATATATTTT. Translating it yields CAWSGTGNTIYF. Based on the CDR3 plus reference TRBV30 and TRBJ1-3, the full variable domain is SQTIHQWPATLVQPVGSPLSLECTVEGTSNPNLYWYRQAAGRGLQLLFYSVGIGQISSEVPQNLSASRPQDRQFILSSKKLLLSDSGFYLCAWSGTGNTIYFGEGSWLTVV.

Many counts were recorded for this clone. The V and J genes are TRBV10-2 and TRBJ2-7; 7 bases fit TRBD2. This CDR3 contains 12 residues. Germline CDR1 WSHSY, CDR2 SAAADI. V was pared by 3 bases and J by 9 bases, with 5 bases of the junction left unmatched. CDR3 sequence: CASSEGGRGQYF. CDR3 coding DNA: TGCGCCAGCAGTGAAGGAGGGAGGGGGCAGTACTTC.

The genes are TRBV9 and TRBJ2-5, with D uncertain. The germline gives CDR1 SGDLS, CDR2 YYNGEE. The CDR3 extends over 14 amino acids. Deletions cut 4 bases from V and 1 base from J, with 11 bases between. The CDR3 loop reads CASSNPPFQETQYF. In nucleotides, the CDR3 is TGTGCCAGCAGCAACCCTCCTTTCCAAGAGACCCAGTACTTC. Variable domain in full (rest from reference TRBV9 and TRBJ2-5): DSGVTQTPKHLITATGQRVTLRCSPRSGDLSVYWYQQSLDQGLQFLIQYYNGEERAKGNILERFSAQQFPDLHSELNLSSLELGDSALYFCASSNPPFQETQYFGPGTRLLVL.

The J gene is TRBJ2-7, the V gene TRBV5-6, with D perhaps matching TRBD1 (5 bases). The CDR3 loop spans 14 amino acids. Germline V lookup: CDR1 SGHDT, CDR2 YYEEEE. V lost 0 bases to trimming and J lost 3 bases, with 10 bases between them. The CDR3: CASSLDVRDYEQYF. The CDR3 DNA is TGTGCCAGCAGCTTGGACGTCAGGGACTACGAGCAGTACTTC.

This CDR3 is CASSLRVDGETQYF. Written as DNA, the CDR3 is TGCGCCAGCAGCTTGCGAGTGGATGGGGAGACCCAGTACTTC. This chain joins TRBV4-1 and TRBJ2-5, with D unclear. Germline V CDR1 and CDR2: MGHRA, YSYEKL. The V and J ends lost 5 bases and 5 bases respectively, with 15 bases between them. The CDR3 consists of 14 residues.

The rearrangement links TRBV18 to TRBJ1-2, with D perhaps matching TRBD1 (6 bases). Trimming cost V 8 bases and J 0 bases, with 13 bases left between them. Germline-derived CDR1 and CDR2 are KGHSH and LQKENI. This CDR3 spans 14 amino acids. The CDR3 is CASRPTGSNYGYTF. DNA of the CDR3: TGTGCCAGCCGACCGACAGGTTCTAACTATGGCTACACCTTC.

The chain carries TRBV20-1 and TRBJ2-2; D gene unclear. The CDR3 sequence is 11 residues long. The germline V gene has CDR1 DFQATT and CDR2 SNEGSKA (reference sequence). Deletions cut 6 bases from V and 8 bases from J, with 10 bases between. CDR3 DNA: TGCAGTGCCCCCCGGTGGGGGGAGCTGTTTTTT. Translated: CSAPRWGELFF.

A word on this clone: This is likely an artifact of a read error, given a far larger clone one base away. The chain has TRBV4-3 and TRBJ1-4; no definite D call. V lost 0 bases and J lost 8, with 4 bases in between. Germline loops: CDR1 LGHNA, CDR2 YSLEER. This CDR3 has 12 amino acids. CDR3 DNA: TGCGCCAGCAGCCAAGATTCAGAAAAACTGTTTTTT. Amino acid sequence: CASSQDSEKLFF.